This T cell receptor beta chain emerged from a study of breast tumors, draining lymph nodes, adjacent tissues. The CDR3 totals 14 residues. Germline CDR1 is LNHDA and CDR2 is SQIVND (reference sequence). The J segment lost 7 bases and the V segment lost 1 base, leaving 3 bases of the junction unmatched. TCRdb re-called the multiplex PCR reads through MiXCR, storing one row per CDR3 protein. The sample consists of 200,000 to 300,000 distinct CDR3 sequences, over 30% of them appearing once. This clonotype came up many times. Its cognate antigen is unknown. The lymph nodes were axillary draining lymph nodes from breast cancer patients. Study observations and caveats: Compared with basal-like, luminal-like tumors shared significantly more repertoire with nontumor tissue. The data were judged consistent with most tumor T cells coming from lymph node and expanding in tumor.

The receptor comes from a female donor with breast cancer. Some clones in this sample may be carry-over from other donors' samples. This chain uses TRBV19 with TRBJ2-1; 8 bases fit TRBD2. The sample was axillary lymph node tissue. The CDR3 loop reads CASSIAGGRNEQFF. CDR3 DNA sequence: TGTGCCAGTAGTATAGCGGGAGGGAGGAATGAGCAGTTCTTC.